This T cell receptor beta chain was identified during a study of post-analysis software for immune sequencing data. For this clonotype: Antigen: not known.

Tagging with unique molecular identifiers was a feature of the TCR beta cDNA libraries. The yield from roughly 1 to 10 million T cells was around 500,000 cDNA molecules in total. One entry per CDR3 protein results from TCRdb running MiXCR on the PCR reads. Of 600,000 to 750,000 distinct CDR3 sequences listed, 55% to 60% are singletons. Overall study findings and caveats: Five TRBV segments occurring more often in patients than controls included TRBV5-6, TRBV5-1 and TRBV20-1.

The CDR3 runs 15 residues. Germline V gene sequence: CDR1 SGHTA, CDR2 FQGNSA. The TCR was taken from a girl aged 2 to 10 with multiple sclerosis. V usage is TRBV7-2 and J usage is TRBJ2-1, with D hard to call. The last part of the DNA fits TRBJ2-7 better; the J call may be wrong. The sequencing sample was made of blood. The CDR3 spells CASSPHDTSYNEQYF. In DNA form, the CDR3 reads TGTGCCAGCAGCCCACATGACACATCCTACAATGAGCAGTACTTC.